This section outlines one TCR beta chain sequence together with its context. The CDR3 has 13 residues. V dropped 4 bases and J dropped 4 bases, with 8 bases sitting between them. Germline lookup yields CDR1 LGHNA and CDR2 YSLEER. Original analysis: Amplified reference gene primers provided the basis for estimating nucleated cell counts. Only in-frame clones appear in the TCRdb table, and some are missing; sequencing was by immunoSEQ multiplex PCR. The V and J calls and clone size are taken from that table; D and trimming were inferred from the DNA. The sample lists approximately 88,000 clones, over 60% occurring once. This entry comes from a study of blood T cell repertoires in COVID-19. Study at large: The United States, Italy and Spain were the sources of the acute and convalescent COVID-19 samples. Sources were T cells, B-cell-depleted T cells, or PBMCs; the material itself was cDNA or gDNA.

The clonotype comes from a human donor in a cohort sampled during active COVID-19. Sequencing was performed on peripheral blood. The J gene is TRBJ1-3, the V gene TRBV4-3; no clear D. Written as DNA, the CDR3 is TGCGCCAGCAGCCGCGGTCGCGGAAACACCATATATTTT. Amino acid sequence: CASSRGRGNTIYF.